The text below deals with one T cell receptor beta chain. What it recognizes is unknown. It was with 60 Vbeta and 13 Jbeta primers that the PCR ran. Measured with immunoSEQ multiplex PCR; TCRdb has only the in-frame clones, and not every one. The sample holds some 190,000 clones; 70% to 90% are singletons and the top ten take roughly 0.34%. This sample stems from a study of cytomegalovirus exposure and HLA in healthy donors. For the study at large: Among 398 genotyped donors, approximately 80% fell in the Caucasian-associated ancestry cluster. Study-wide points: A later analysis linked 15,000 to 20,000 TCR beta sequences to HLA alleles at 0.05 false discovery rate.

All donors participated as healthy donors of bone marrow. The germline CDR1 and CDR2 sequences are MNHEY and SVGAGI. V was clipped by 8 bases and J by 4 bases; unmatched bases: 6. There are 15 residues in the CDR3. Sequencing used PBMCs. The rearrangement joins TRBV6-5 to TRBJ2-1; 12 bases fit TRBD2. The source is a woman in her thirties in good health and CMV-seronegative. The CDR3 region is CASGLGTSGYNEQFF. The DNA of the CDR3 is TGTGCCAGCGGGCTTGGGACTAGCGGGTACAATGAGCAGTTCTTC.